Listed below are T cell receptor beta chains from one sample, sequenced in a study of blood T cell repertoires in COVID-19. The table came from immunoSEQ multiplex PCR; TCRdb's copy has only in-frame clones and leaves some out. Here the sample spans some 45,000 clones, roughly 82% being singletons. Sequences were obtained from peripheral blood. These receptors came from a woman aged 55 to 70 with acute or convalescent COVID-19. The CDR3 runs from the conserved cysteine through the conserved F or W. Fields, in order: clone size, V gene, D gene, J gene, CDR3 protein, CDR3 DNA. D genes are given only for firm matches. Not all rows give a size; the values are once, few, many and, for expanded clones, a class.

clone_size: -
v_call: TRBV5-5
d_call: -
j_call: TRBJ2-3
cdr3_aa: CASSSNVGVGGTDTQYF
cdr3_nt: TGTGCCAGCAGTTCTAATGTGGGTGTGGGAGGCACAGATACGCAGTATTTT

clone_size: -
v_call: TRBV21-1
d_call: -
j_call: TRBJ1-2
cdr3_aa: CASSTLRDRIYGYTF
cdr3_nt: TGTGCCAGCAGCACGCTCCGGGACAGGATTTATGGCTACACCTTC

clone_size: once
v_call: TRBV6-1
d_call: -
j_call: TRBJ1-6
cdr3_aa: CASSEGRVTYSSPLHF
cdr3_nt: TGTGCCAGCAGTGAAGGCCGGGTCACGTATTCTTCACCCCTCCACTTT

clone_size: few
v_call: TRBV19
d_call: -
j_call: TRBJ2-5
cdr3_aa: CASSAGTYFGETQYF
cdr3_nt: TGTGCCAGTAGTGCCGGGACTTATTTTGGGGAGACCCAGTACTTC

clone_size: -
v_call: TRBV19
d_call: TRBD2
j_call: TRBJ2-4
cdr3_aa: CASTGGKNIQYF
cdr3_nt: TGTGCCAGTACCGGGGGGAAAAACATTCAGTACTTC

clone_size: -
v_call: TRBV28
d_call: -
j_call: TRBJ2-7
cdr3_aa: CAKGGQGLSYEQYF
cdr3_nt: TGTGCCAAGGGGGGGCAGGGTTTATCCTACGAGCAGTACTTC

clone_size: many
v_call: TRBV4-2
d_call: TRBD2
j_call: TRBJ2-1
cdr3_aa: CASSQEGAGGLPEQFF
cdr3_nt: TGTGCCAGCAGCCAGGAGGGGGCGGGGGGGCTACCCGAGCAGTTCTTC

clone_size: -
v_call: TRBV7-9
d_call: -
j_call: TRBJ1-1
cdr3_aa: CASSPSDSMNTEAFF
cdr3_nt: TGTGCCAGCAGCCCCTCGGATAGCATGAACACTGAAGCTTTCTTT

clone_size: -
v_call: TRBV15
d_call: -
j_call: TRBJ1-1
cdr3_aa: CATSRDPDRGTEAFF
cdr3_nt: TGTGCCACCAGCAGAGACCCGGATAGGGGGACTGAAGCTTTCTTT

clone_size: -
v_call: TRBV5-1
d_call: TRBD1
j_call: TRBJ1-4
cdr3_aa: CASSRDSPTNEKLFF
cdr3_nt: TGCGCCAGCAGCAGGGACAGCCCAACTAATGAAAAACTGTTTTTT

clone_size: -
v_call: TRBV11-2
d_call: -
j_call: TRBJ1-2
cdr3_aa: CASSLDVGASNYGYTF
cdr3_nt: TGTGCCAGCAGCTTAGATGTAGGGGCATCTAACTATGGCTACACCTTC

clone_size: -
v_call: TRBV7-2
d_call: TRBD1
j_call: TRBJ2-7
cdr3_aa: CASSLWATGSYEQYF
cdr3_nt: TGTGCCAGCAGCTTATGGGCGACAGGGTCCTACGAGCAGTACTTC

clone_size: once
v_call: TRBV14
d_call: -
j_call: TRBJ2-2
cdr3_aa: CASSTANTGELFF
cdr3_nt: TGTGCCAGCAGCACAGCGAACACCGGGGAGCTGTTTTTT

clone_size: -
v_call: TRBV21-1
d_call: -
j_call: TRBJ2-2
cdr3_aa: CASSKALGDRDTGELFF
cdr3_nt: TGTGCCAGCAGCAAAGCGCTAGGGGACAGGGACACCGGGGAGCTGTTTTTT

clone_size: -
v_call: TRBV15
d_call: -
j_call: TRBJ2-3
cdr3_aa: CATSYFRDKYTDTQYF
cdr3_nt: TGTGCCACCAGCTACTTCCGGGACAAATACACAGATACGCAGTATTTT

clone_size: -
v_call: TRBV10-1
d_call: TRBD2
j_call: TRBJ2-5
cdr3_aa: CASSPPEDRARVLRGTQETQYF
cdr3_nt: TGCGCCAGCAGTCCCCCCGAAGACAGAGCTAGAGTGTTGCGGGGGACCCAAGAGACCCAGTACTTC

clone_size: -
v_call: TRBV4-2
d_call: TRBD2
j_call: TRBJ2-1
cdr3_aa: CASSQPAGGLAGNGEQFF
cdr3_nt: TGTGCCAGCAGCCAACCAGCCGGGGGACTAGCGGGCAACGGTGAGCAGTTCTTC